The present T cell receptor beta chain was sequenced within a study of cytomegalovirus exposure and HLA in healthy donors. Across the study: Falling in the Caucasian-associated ancestry cluster were about 83% of approximately 410 genotyped donors.

The germline V gene encodes CDR1 WSHSY and CDR2 SAAADI. The CDR3 totals 14 residues. V dropped 8 bases and J dropped 9; count of bases not matched to a gene: 14. With regard to this clone: What it binds is not known.

Notes on the study in general: The study listed 164 cytomegalovirus-associated TCR beta chains. TCR beta V segments were, for the most part, productive about 87% or about 30% of the time in an earlier analysis.

The PCR contained 60 Vbeta and 13 Jbeta primers. Sequencing was performed with immunoSEQ multiplex PCR; in TCRdb, only in-frame clones are kept and a portion is missing. This table holds some 130,000 clones, roughly two thirds found once. Sequenced: PBMCs. This rearrangement joins TRBV10-2 to TRBJ2-7; 9 bases align to TRBD2. This receptor was obtained from a man aged 25 to 40 in good health and CMV-seropositive. CDR3 nucleotide sequence: TGCGCCAGCTTTGAAACGGGCGGGAGGGTCTGGCAGTACTTC. Amino acids: CASFETGGRVWQYF.